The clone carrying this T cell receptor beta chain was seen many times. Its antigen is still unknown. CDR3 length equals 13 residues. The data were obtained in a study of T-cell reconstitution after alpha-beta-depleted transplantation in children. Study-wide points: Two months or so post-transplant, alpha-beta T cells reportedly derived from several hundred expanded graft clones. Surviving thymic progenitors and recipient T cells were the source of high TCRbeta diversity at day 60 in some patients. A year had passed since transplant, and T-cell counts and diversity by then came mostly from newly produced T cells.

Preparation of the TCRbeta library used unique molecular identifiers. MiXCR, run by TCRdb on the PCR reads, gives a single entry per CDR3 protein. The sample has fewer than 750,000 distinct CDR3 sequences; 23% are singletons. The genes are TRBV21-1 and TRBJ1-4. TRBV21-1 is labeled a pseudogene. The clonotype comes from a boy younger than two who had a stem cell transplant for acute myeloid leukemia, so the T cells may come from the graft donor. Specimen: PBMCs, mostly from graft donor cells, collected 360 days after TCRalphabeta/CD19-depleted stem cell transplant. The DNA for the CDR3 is TGTGCCAGCAGCGCGGCAACTAATGAAAAACTGTTTTTT. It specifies CASSAATNEKLFF.